This entry lists 24 T cell receptor beta chains sequenced from one sample in a study of blood T cell repertoires in COVID-19. TCRdb's table, derived via immunoSEQ multiplex PCR, lists solely in-frame clones and lacks some. The repertoire holds under 400,000 clones, with around nine tenths as singletons. Source material: PBMCs or T cells enriched from blood (not recorded which). All receptors come from a woman in her 30s who had been exposed to COVID-19.

The genes are TRBV4-2 and TRBJ2-2, with TRBD2 matching over 10 bases. The CDR3 loop spans 17 amino acids. V was pared by 0 bases and J by 4 bases, with 5 bases of the junction left unmatched. CDR1 and CDR2 from the germline V gene are LGHNA and YNFKEQ. CDR3 DNA sequence: TGTGCCAGCAGCCAAGAGGGGACTAGCGCGGGCACCGGGGAGCTGTTTTTT. Its translation: CASSQEGTSAGTGELFF.

The gene calls are TRBV30 and TRBJ1-1, with D possibly matching TRBD1 (6 bases). The V gene's germline CDR1 is GTSNPN and CDR2 SVGIG (reference sequence). The CDR3 spans 13 residues. With 0 bases removed from V and 5 bases from J, the gap between germline ends came to 10 bases. CDR3: CAWSVRGGTEAFF. Written as DNA, the CDR3 is TGTGCCTGGAGTGTCAGGGGAGGGACTGAAGCTTTCTTT. The variable domain in full, with the rest retrieved from reference TRBV30 and TRBJ1-1, is SQTIHQWPATLVQPVGSPLSLECTVEGTSNPNLYWYRQAAGRGLQLLFYSVGIGQISSEVPQNLSASRPQDRQFILSSKKLLLSDSGFYLCAWSVRGGTEAFFGQGTRLTVV.

The chain is built from TRBV28 and TRBJ1-5, with 10 bases fitting TRBD1. Germline V gene data show CDR1 as MDHEN and CDR2 as SYDVKM. The CDR3 spans 17 residues. V dropped 3 bases and J dropped 7; count of bases not matched to a gene: 12. The CDR3 reads CASSFPGTGVSVQPQHF. For the CDR3, the DNA is TGTGCCAGCAGTTTTCCCGGGACAGGGGTATCAGTACAGCCCCAGCATTTT.

The CDR3: CASSSGTGLNYGYTF. In nucleotides, the CDR3 is TGTGCCAGCAGTTCCGGGACAGGACTTAACTATGGCTACACCTTC. This chain connects TRBV28 to TRBJ1-2; TRBD1 aligns across 8 bases. This CDR3 spans 15 amino acids. The trim removed 4 bases at V and 1 base at J, leaving 5 bases unmatched. Germline V gene data show CDR1 as MDHEN and CDR2 as SYDVKM.

Details on this clone: In the same sample, other DNA sequences code for this CDR3. CDR3: CASSLTGDGYTF. As DNA, the CDR3 is TGTGCCAGCAGTTTGACAGGAGATGGCTACACCTTC. This rearrangement joins TRBV28 to TRBJ1-2; D possibly corresponds to TRBD1 (6 bases). Trimming pared 3 bases from V and 6 bases from J, leaving 8 bases between. Germline CDR1 reads MDHEN; CDR2 reads SYDVKM. CDR3 length: 12 residues.

This clone was detected only a few times. The chain carries TRBV4-2 and TRBJ1-3, with a possible D match to TRBD1 (5 bases). This CDR3 contains 14 residues. Trimming removed 1 base from V and 4 bases from J, with 8 bases in between. Germline CDR1 is LGHNA and CDR2 is YNFKEQ. The CDR3 DNA is TGTGCCAGCAGCCAAGGTCCAGGGGGAAACACCATATATTTT. It specifies CASSQGPGGNTIYF.

The chain employs TRBV10-1 and TRBJ2-5; TRBD2 matches 12 bases. The V and J ends lost 5 bases and 1 base, in that order; junction bases with no gene match: 2. This CDR3 comprises 15 residues. Germline CDR1 WNHNN, CDR2 SYGVQD (reference sequence). DNA for the CDR3: TGCGCCAGCAGTCAACTAGCGGGAGGCCAAGAGACCCAGTACTTC. As protein: CASSQLAGGQETQYF.

J is TRBJ2-1 and V is TRBV6-5, with 15 bases fitting TRBD2. The V gene end was trimmed by 6 bases and the J gene end by 9 bases; junction bases not matched to a gene: 6. CDR1 and CDR2 (germline): MNHEY, SVGAGI. The CDR3 totals 15 residues. The CDR3 bases are TGTGCCAGCAGCGGACTAGCGGGAGGGCCGAGTGAGCAGTTCTTC. This encodes CASSGLAGGPSEQFF.

The J gene is TRBJ2-3, the V gene TRBV5-1; a weak D match, TRBD2 (6 bases). The germline V and J ends were trimmed by 4 bases and 4 bases, with 19 bases remaining between them. Germline V CDR1 and CDR2: SGHRS, YFSETQ. The CDR3 extends over 16 amino acids. The CDR3 here is CASSIRATGGADTQYF. For the CDR3, the DNA is TGCGCCAGCAGCATACGGGCCACCGGGGGAGCAGATACGCAGTATTTT.

The chain employs TRBV4-1 and TRBJ2-7; TRBD1 agrees at 7 bases. Germline V gene lookup returns CDR1 MGHRA and CDR2 YSYEKL. Losses at the gene ends were 0 bases for V and 4 bases for J; bases not matched to a gene: 9. The CDR3 length is 16 residues. CDR3 residues: CASSQDLAGTEYEQYF. The DNA of the CDR3 is TGCGCCAGCAGCCAAGATCTGGCCGGGACAGAATACGAGCAGTACTTC.

The chain has TRBV6-5 and TRBJ1-5, with D unresolved. Deletions cut 3 bases from V and 4 bases from J, with 10 bases between. CDR3 length: 14 amino acids. The germline V gene has CDR1 MNHEY and CDR2 SVGAGI. In DNA, the CDR3 is TGTGCCAGCAGTTATATGGACTGGAATCAGCCCCAGCATTTT. Its translation: CASSYMDWNQPQHF.

The chain uses TRBV7-2 and TRBJ2-7; 7 bases fit TRBD1. The CDR3 runs 17 residues. The J segment lost 3 bases and the V segment lost 1 base, leaving 12 bases of the junction unmatched. The V gene's germline CDR1 is SGHTA and CDR2 FQGNSA. The DNA for the CDR3 is TGTGCCAGCAGCTTAGAAGTAGGGGGCCAACCCAACTACGAGCAGTACTTC. Amino acid sequence: CASSLEVGGQPNYEQYF.

This clone was counted only a few times. This chain uses TRBV5-1 with TRBJ2-7; 7 nucleotides agree with TRBD1. CDR1 and CDR2 (germline): SGHRS, YFSETQ. Trimming took 4 bases from V and 5 from J; bases not matched to a gene: 9. The CDR3 consists of 14 residues. The CDR3 nucleotides are TGCGCCAGCAGCCCTCAGGCGACAGGGAACGAGCAGTACTTC. Amino acid sequence: CASSPQATGNEQYF.

The V gene is TRBV19, the J gene TRBJ1-2; TRBD1 might be the D (6 bases). Per germline, CDR1 LNHDA and CDR2 SQIVND (reference sequence). The V end was cut by 5 bases, the J end by 7 bases, with 20 bases between. CDR3 size: 15 residues. In nucleotides, the CDR3 is TGTGCCAGTAGTGCCAACCGGCAGGGGATCTTTGGCTACACCTTC. Protein: CASSANRQGIFGYTF.

The genes are TRBV10-1 and TRBJ1-6, with D unresolved. This CDR3 has 14 residues. V lost 1 base, J lost 10 bases, and 11 bases lay in between. Germline CDR1 and CDR2: WNHNN and SYGVQD (reference sequence). Here the CDR3 reads CASSELVSGSPLHF. In nucleotides, the CDR3 is TGCGCCAGCAGTGAGTTGGTCAGCGGCTCACCCCTCCACTTT.

The V call is TRBV2, the J call TRBJ2-1; D is perhaps TRBD1 (6 bases). The CDR3 is 11 residues long. Trimming left V 8 bases short and J 9 bases short, with 11 bases between. The germline gives CDR1 SNHLY, CDR2 FYNNEI. CDR3 loop: CASCGGFEQFF. The DNA for the CDR3 is TGTGCCAGCTGTGGGGGCTTTGAGCAGTTCTTC.

J is TRBJ1-1 and V is TRBV10-3; no firm D call. Germline loops: CDR1 ENHRY, CDR2 SYGVKD. The CDR3 consists of 14 residues. V was trimmed by 2 bases and J by 0 bases, leaving 7 bases between them. This CDR3 is CAISEANMNTEAFF. In DNA, the CDR3 is TGTGCCATCAGTGAGGCCAACATGAACACTGAAGCTTTCTTT.

The chain couples TRBV19 to TRBJ2-2; 10 bases map to TRBD2. This CDR3 region has 15 residues. Germline CDR1 LNHDA, CDR2 SQIVND (reference sequence). V was clipped by 4 bases and J by 6 bases; unmatched bases: 5. CDR3 sequence reads: CASSTLAGAAGELFF. CDR3 bases: TGTGCCAGTAGTACGCTAGCGGGAGCTGCCGGGGAGCTGTTTTTT.

A note on this clone: This specimen includes other DNA sequences encoding the same CDR3. V and J are TRBV5-1 and TRBJ2-5; tentative D call: TRBD2 (6 bases). CDR1 and CDR2 (germline): SGHRS, YFSETQ. V lost 2 bases and J lost 4, with 12 bases in between. The CDR3 loop spans 14 amino acids. The CDR3 bases are TGCGCCAGCAGCTTAGGGGCCGGGGGAGAGACCCAGTACTTC. This encodes CASSLGAGGETQYF.

The V gene is TRBV10-1, the J gene TRBJ2-3, with D perhaps matching TRBD2 (6 bases). V lost 2 bases, J lost 2 bases, and 11 bases lay in between. The germline V gene encodes CDR1 WNHNN and CDR2 SYGVQD (reference sequence). CDR3 size: 15 residues. CDR3 sequence: CASSEGGAITDTQYF. CDR3 DNA sequence: TGCGCCAGCAGTGAGGGAGGGGCTATCACAGATACGCAGTATTTT.

The gene calls are TRBV28 and TRBJ1-1; 8 nucleotides match TRBD1. Germline CDR1 MDHEN, CDR2 SYDVKM. J was trimmed by 8 bases and V by 6 bases; bases with no gene match: 8. This CDR3 contains 13 residues. Written as DNA, the CDR3 is TGTGCCAGCAGCCAGGGACAGGCTCCAGAAGCTTTCTTT. Translated: CASSQGQAPEAFF.

This clone came up once. The rearrangement links TRBV4-1 to TRBJ2-1; possible D gene TRBD1, 5 bases. Germline V gene sequence: CDR1 MGHRA, CDR2 YSYEKL. This CDR3 region has 16 residues. The V gene lost 1 base and the J gene lost 8 bases, with 18 bases spanning the gap. The CDR3 loop reads CASSQVDLDTRDEQFF. The CDR3 region has the DNA TGCGCCAGCAGCCAAGTGGATCTGGACACTCGGGATGAGCAGTTCTTC.

This clone was picked up a small number of times. The V call is TRBV21-1, the J call TRBJ1-5; TRBD1, as called in the table, went unchecked against the DNA. TRBV21-1 is deemed a pseudogene. CDR3 length: 19 residues. The CDR3 spells CASSKAGTGELYSNQPQHF. CDR3 DNA: TGTGCCAGCAGCAAAGCGGGAACAGGGGAGCTATATAGCAATCAGCCCCAGCATTTT.

This chain connects TRBV7-8 to TRBJ1-2; 9 bases align to TRBD1. The length of the CDR3 is 13 residues. Germline assignment: CDR1 SGHVS and CDR2 FQNEAQ. V lost 6 bases, J lost 4 bases, and 3 bases stayed unmatched. CDR3 in amino acids: CASSRQGGYGYTF. In DNA form, the CDR3 reads TGTGCCAGCAGTCGACAGGGGGGCTATGGCTACACCTTC.